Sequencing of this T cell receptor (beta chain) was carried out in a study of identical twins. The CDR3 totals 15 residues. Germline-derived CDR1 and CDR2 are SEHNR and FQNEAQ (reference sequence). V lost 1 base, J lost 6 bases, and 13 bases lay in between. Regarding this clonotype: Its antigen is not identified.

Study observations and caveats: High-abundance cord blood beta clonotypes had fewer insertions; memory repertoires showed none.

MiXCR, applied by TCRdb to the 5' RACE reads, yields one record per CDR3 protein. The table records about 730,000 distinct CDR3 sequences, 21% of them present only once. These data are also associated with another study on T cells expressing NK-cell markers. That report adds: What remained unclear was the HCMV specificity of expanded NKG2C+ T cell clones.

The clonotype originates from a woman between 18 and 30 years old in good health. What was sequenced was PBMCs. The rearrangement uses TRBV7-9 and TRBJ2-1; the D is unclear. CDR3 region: CASSLEGSRANEQFF. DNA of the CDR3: TGTGCCAGCAGCTTAGAAGGGTCTAGGGCCAATGAGCAGTTCTTC.